This TCR beta chain was sequenced in a study of chemoradiotherapy in HPV16-positive cancers. The study, taken as a whole, reports: During treatment, candidate HPV-specific clones and E7-related motifs expanded in tumor. Functional assays defining HPV-specific T cells used only a couple of HPV16-positive patients.

Repeated repertoire sampling spanned the course of chemoradiotherapy. CDR3 size: 15 residues. Trimming removed 3 bases at V and 1 base at J, with 13 bases between. The germline V gene has CDR1 SGHRS and CDR2 YFSETQ. The data were produced by immunoSEQ multiplex PCR, yet TCRdb's version contains in-frame clones alone and is incomplete. In the table there are approximately 15,000 clones, about 70% of which are singletons. With regard to this clone: What it binds is not known.

Collection took place from a patient who underwent chemoradiotherapy. The chain combines TRBV5-1 with TRBJ1-2; weak D call: TRBD1 (5 bases). This sequence originates from a human donor with HPV-associated anogenital cancer. The CDR3 DNA reads as TGCGCCAGCAGCTCGTCCGGACAAATTAACTATGGCTACACCTTC. Residues: CASSSSGQINYGYTF.